The count of the clone carrying this TCR beta chain is one. Its antigen is as yet unknown. These data belong to a study of post-analysis software for immune sequencing data. Study-level background: Secondary progressive, relapsing-remitting and progressive-relapsing multiple sclerosis were among the included disease courses.

Unique molecular identifiers had been added to the TCR beta cDNA libraries. The authors obtained 400,000 to 600,000 cDNA molecules from roughly 1 to 10 million T cells. Using its own MiXCR run on the PCR reads, TCRdb lists one record per CDR3 protein. The table shows about 770,000 distinct CDR3 sequences, with about 43% occurring only once. Study results and caveats: Among a handful of TRBV segments more frequent in patients than controls were TRBV5-6, TRBV5-1 and TRBV20-1.

Trimming removed 5 bases from V and 4 bases from J, with 20 bases in between. Germline values: CDR1 LNHDA, CDR2 SQIVND (reference sequence). This CDR3 is built from 16 residues. Sequencing input: blood. This clonotype originated in a girl aged 5-17 years with multiple sclerosis. The chain uses TRBV19 and TRBJ1-2; perhaps TRBD1 as D (5 bases). The CDR3 bases are TGTGCCAGTAGTGCAATCGCGACAGACAGCCCCTATGGCTACACCTTC. Protein sequence: CASSAIATDSPYGYTF.